These 6 T cell receptor beta chains originate from one sample sequenced in a study of shared clonotypes between healthy human individuals. Profiling relied on immunoSEQ multiplex PCR, and the TCRdb table lists in-frame clones only, not all of them. This sample yields over 1.4 million clones, of which 96% are seen a single time; roughly 1.2% belongs to the top ten. Sequencing was carried out using naive CD4+ T cells sorted from blood. Documented subset: CD45RA+ positively selected. Every receptor here comes from a young man in good health.

The chain is built from TRBV2 and TRBJ2-7; possibly TRBD2 for D (6 bases). Trimming pared 4 bases from V and 7 bases from J, leaving 17 bases between. The CDR3 is 14 residues long. Looked up from germline, CDR1 is SNHLY and CDR2 is FYNNEI. The CDR3 DNA sequence: TGTGCCAGCAGTGGGCTGGGTCTCGGGGGTGAGCAGTACTTC. It is translated as CASSGLGLGGEQYF.

J is TRBJ2-3 and V is TRBV13, with 8 bases matching TRBD1. In germline, CDR1 is PRHDT, CDR2 FYEKMQ (reference sequence). The CDR3 totals 15 residues. V lost 2 bases to trimming and J lost 4 bases; unmatched junction nucleotides: 5. The CDR3 sequence is CASSLTRTGSDTQYF. DNA of the CDR3: TGTGCCAGCAGCTTAACTAGGACAGGGTCAGATACGCAGTATTTT.

The chain couples TRBV30 to TRBJ2-3; 8 nucleotides match TRBD1. This CDR3 is 15 amino acids long. With V trimmed by 3 bases and J by 0 bases, 5 bases remained unmatched. Germline loops: CDR1 GTSNPN, CDR2 SVGIG (reference sequence). CDR3 in DNA: TGTGCCTGGAGCGAGGGGGACAGGAGCACAGATACGCAGTATTTT. It specifies CAWSEGDRSTDTQYF.

This clone was observed once. The chain couples TRBV4-1 to TRBJ1-5; the D is unclear. The CDR3 is 13 residues long. Per the germline V gene, CDR1 is MGHRA and CDR2 is YSYEKL. Trimming took 1 base from V and 7 from J, leaving 8 bases between them. CDR3 coding DNA: TGCGCCAGCAGCCAAGTCCTAGGGCAGCCCCAGCATTTT. It specifies CASSQVLGQPQHF.

The chain uses TRBV11-1 and TRBJ2-1; 13 nucleotides align to TRBD2. The CDR3 is 13 amino acids. CDR1 and CDR2 (germline): SGHAT, FQDESV (reference sequence). The V gene end was trimmed by 5 bases and the J gene end by 13 bases; junction bases not matched to a gene: 5. The CDR3 reads CASSRGTSGIQFF. Here the CDR3 DNA reads TGTGCCAGCAGCCGCGGGACTAGCGGGATACAGTTCTTC. Looking up the rest from reference TRBV11-1 and TRBJ2-1 gives the full variable domain: EAEVAQSPRYKITEKSQAVAFWCDPISGHATLYWYRQILGQGPELLVQFQDESVVDDSQLPKDRFSAERLKGVDSTLKIQPAELGDSAMYLCASSRGTSGIQFFGPGTRLTVL.

This clone has a single count. J is TRBJ1-3 and V is TRBV30, with 7 bases that match TRBD1. V lost 1 base to trimming and J lost 7 bases; unmatched junction nucleotides: 7. Germline CDR1 is GTSNPN and CDR2 is SVGIG (reference sequence). The CDR3 runs 14 residues. The CDR3 sequence is CAWSDRGRPNTIYF. The CDR3 bases are TGTGCCTGGAGTGACAGGGGCCGCCCGAACACCATATATTTT.